This entry features one T cell receptor beta chain sequence. This entry belongs to a study of control samples from healthy donors and cancer patients. The method was immunoSEQ multiplex PCR; TCRdb's version includes in-frame clones alone and lacks a portion of them. The repertoire holds 170,000 or so clones, with 94% as singletons. Trimming stripped 4 bases from V and 0 bases from J, with 12 bases between. The CDR3 loop spans 16 amino acids. Germline V gene lookup returns CDR1 KGHDR and CDR2 SFDVKD. The sample taken for sequencing was blood. The chain carries TRBV24-1 and TRBJ1-3, with a possible D match to TRBD1 (6 bases). The sequence derives from a woman between 18 and 29 years old in good health. CDR3 residues: CATSESDSHSGNTIYF. CDR3 coding DNA: TGTGCCACCAGTGAGTCGGACAGCCACTCTGGAAACACCATATATTTT.